This TCR beta chain was obtained from a study of blood T cell repertoires in COVID-19. Turning to the study itself: The cDNA or gDNA used as material had been derived from T cells, B-cell-depleted T cells, or PBMCs.

Assay: immunoSEQ multiplex PCR; the TCRdb copy retains only in-frame clones and omits some. The data show some 80,000 clones, with 65% to 85% seen just once and about 5% held by the top ten. Germline CDR1 MGHRA, CDR2 YSYEKL. The CDR3 is 15 amino acids. Trimming removed 5 bases at V and 4 bases at J, with 15 bases between. V usage is TRBV4-1 and J usage is TRBJ1-3; D not certain. The clonotype comes from a man between 60 and 70 years old with active or convalescent COVID-19. Input material: peripheral blood. CDR3 region: CASSSRSRQGNTIYF. CDR3 DNA: TGCGCCAGCAGCTCAAGAAGCCGTCAAGGAAACACCATATATTTT.